These 23 T cell receptor beta chains were sequenced from one sample in a study of T cells in Graves' hyperthyroidism and ophthalmopathy. Amplification targeted TCR beta CDR3 regions from RNA transcripts. In the first-round RT-PCR of the TCR CDR3, the HTBI primer set was used. TCRdb re-analysed the multiplex PCR reads in MiXCR, keeping a single row per CDR3 protein. The sample gives about 99,000 distinct CDR3 sequences, 40% to 50% of which show up once; 26% is in the top ten. The specimen was blood. These receptors were collected from a man aged 35 to 55 with Graves' hyperthyroidism.

This clonotype has ten or more counts. V and J are TRBV5-1 and TRBJ2-1, with D possibly matching TRBD1 (5 bases). The germline V gene encodes CDR1 SGHRS and CDR2 YFSETQ. CDR3 length equals 12 residues. V lost 2 bases and J 6 bases, leaving 6 bases between the germline ends. The CDR3 coding sequence is TGCGCCAGCAGCTTCCAGGGCAATGAGCAGTTCTTC. Protein product: CASSFQGNEQFF. The full variable domain, with the rest looked up from reference TRBV5-1 and TRBJ2-1, is KAGVTQTPRYLIKTRGQQVTLSCSPISGHRSVSWYQQTPGQGLQFLFEYFSETQRNKGNFPGRFSGRQFSNSRSEMNVSTLELGDSALYLCASSFQGNEQFFGPGTRLTVL.

This clonotype has at least ten counts. This chain uses TRBV6-2 or TRBV6-3 with TRBJ2-7, with 11 positions matching TRBD2. This CDR3 spans 15 amino acids. Trimming took 7 bases from V and 1 from J; bases not matched to a gene: 6. Germline V CDR1 and CDR2: MNHEY, SVGEGT. The CDR3 loop is CASTVAGGPSYEQYF. The CDR3, as DNA: TGTGCCAGCACCGTAGCGGGAGGGCCTTCCTACGAGCAGTACTTC.

The V and J genes are TRBV11-2 and TRBJ1-2; D may be TRBD1 (6 bases). This CDR3 contains 16 residues. V lost 1 base, J lost 0 bases, and 12 bases lay in between. Germline V gene data show CDR1 as SGHAT and CDR2 as FQNNGV. In DNA, the CDR3 is TGTGCCAGCAGCTTAGTGGGGGCGGAAGCTAACTATGGCTACACCTTC. This gives the protein CASSLVGAEANYGYTF.

J is TRBJ2-1 and V is TRBV2, with D maybe TRBD2 (8 bases). Trimming removed 2 bases from V and 12 bases from J, with 20 bases in between. The V gene's germline CDR1 is SNHLY and CDR2 FYNNEI. This CDR3 contains 15 residues. CDR3 sequence (DNA): TGTGCCAGCAGTGAATTGATTAGCGGGACAGATACGCAGTTCTTC. Its translation: CASSELISGTDTQFF.

This chain connects TRBV29-1 to TRBJ1-2; D call uncertain. The V end lost 5 bases, the J end lost 4 bases, and 8 bases lay between the germline ends. Germline-derived CDR1 and CDR2 are SQVTM and ANQGSEA. The CDR3 spans 11 residues. The CDR3 bases are TGCAGCGTTAGGACTGGCTATGGCTACACCTTC. Its protein product is CSVRTGYGYTF.

This clonotype was observed a handful of times. This chain joins TRBV2 and TRBJ2-5; D may be TRBD1 (6 bases). CDR3 length: 14 residues. Trimming cost V 6 bases and J 9 bases, with 20 bases left between them. Germline loops: CDR1 SNHLY, CDR2 FYNNEI. CDR3 amino acids: CASRLLEQGAPQYF. In DNA, the CDR3 is TGTGCCAGCAGACTCCTAGAACAGGGAGCGCCCCAGTACTTC.

In this sample, this clonotype turned up many times. The chain is built from TRBV13 and TRBJ1-1; tentative D call: TRBD1 (6 bases). The V end lost 10 bases, the J end lost 8 bases, and 17 bases lay between the germline ends. Germline V CDR1 and CDR2: PRHDT, FYEKMQ (reference sequence). The length of the CDR3 is 12 residues. CDR3 protein: CATAQGRLEAFF. The CDR3 region has the DNA TGTGCCACCGCACAGGGCCGTCTCGAAGCTTTCTTT. Full variable domain (outside the CDR3, taken from reference TRBV13 and TRBJ1-1): AAGVIQSPRHLIKEKRETATLKCYPIPRHDTVYWYQQGPGQDPQFLISFYEKMQSDKGSIPDRFSAQQFSDYHSELNMSSLELGDSALYFCATAQGRLEAFFGQGTRLTVV.

This clonotype was seen repeatedly, ten times or more. The V and J genes are TRBV27 and TRBJ2-7; either TRBD1 or TRBD2 may supply D (5 bases each). Trimming took off 0 bases at V and 3 bases at J, with 6 bases between the two ends. This CDR3 is built from 13 residues. Germline CDR1 reads MNHEY; CDR2 reads SMNVEV (reference sequence). CDR3 DNA: TGTGCCAGCAGTTTATCGGGGGACTACGAGCAGTACTTC. The encoded protein is CASSLSGDYEQYF.

This clonotype came up many times. V is TRBV20-1 and J is TRBJ1-5; unclear D gene. Trimming removed 3 bases from V and 2 bases from J, with 11 bases in between. Germline loops: CDR1 DFQATT, CDR2 SNEGSKA (reference sequence). CDR3 length: 14 residues. This CDR3 reads CSASPGSGNQPQHF. The CDR3 bases are TGCAGTGCTAGCCCGGGATCTGGCAATCAGCCCCAGCATTTT.

In the case of this clonotype: This may be a read error: a much more frequent sequence differs by one nucleotide. Because it lacks the conserved phenylalanine or tryptophan at the end, this CDR3 is likely a read error. The chain uses TRBV4-3 and TRBJ1-5; unclear D gene. The V gene lost 1 base and the J gene lost 6 bases, with 10 bases spanning the gap. The CDR3 spans 14 residues. The germline gives CDR1 LGHNA, CDR2 YSLEER. CDR3 bases: TGCGCCAGCAGCCAAGGGGCAGCGGGTCAGCCCCAGCATCTT. Residues: CASSQGAAGQPQHL.

V gene TRBV10-3 combines with J gene TRBJ2-2; 10 nucleotides agree with TRBD1. Looked up from germline, CDR1 is ENHRY and CDR2 is SYGVKD. With V trimmed by 5 bases and J by 3 bases, 6 bases remained unmatched. This CDR3 is built from 16 residues. The CDR3 nucleotides are TGTGCCATCAGTCCCGGGACAGGGGCCGACACCGGGGAGCTGTTTTTT. Translation gives CAISPGTGADTGELFF.

In this sample, this clonotype turned up a few times. This chain joins TRBV30 and TRBJ2-1; the D is unclear. V was cut by 6 bases and J by 9 bases, with 12 bases left in between. The CDR3 length is 11 residues. The germline V gene encodes CDR1 GTSNPN and CDR2 SVGIG (reference sequence). The CDR3: CACTRSFEQFF. CDR3 nucleotide sequence: TGTGCCTGCACCAGGAGCTTTGAGCAGTTCTTC.

This clonotype has more than one count but fewer than ten. The chain employs TRBV6-5 and TRBJ2-2; 7 bases fit TRBD2. This CDR3 has 14 residues. After removal of 8 bases from V and 8 bases from J, the junction contained 11 bases not matched to a gene. The V gene's germline CDR1 is MNHEY and CDR2 SVGAGI. In nucleotides, the CDR3 is TGTGCCAGCCGCCGCGGGTCGGGGGGAGGGGAGCTGTTTTTT. As protein: CASRRGSGGGELFF.

This clonotype was seen ten or more times. V and J are TRBV19 and TRBJ2-7, with D hard to call. V lost 0 bases and J lost 6, with 12 bases in between. CDR1 and CDR2 from the germline V gene are LNHDA and SQIVND (reference sequence). The CDR3 runs 14 residues. This CDR3 is CASSIDSRSSEQYF. CDR3 DNA sequence: TGTGCCAGTAGTATAGATTCCCGTTCATCCGAGCAGTACTTC.

The chain links TRBV7-9 to TRBJ1-3; 7 nucleotides line up with TRBD1. The length of the CDR3 is 13 residues. Germline V gene lookup returns CDR1 SEHNR and CDR2 FQNEAQ (reference sequence). J was trimmed by 7 bases and V by 5 bases; bases with no gene match: 5. CDR3 sequence (DNA): TGTGCCAGCAGCCGGACACAGGGGAACACCATATATTTT. Translated: CASSRTQGNTIYF.

The chain employs TRBV7-3 and TRBJ2-7; 10 nucleotides agree with TRBD2. The germline CDR1 and CDR2 sequences are SGHTA and FQGTGA. The trim removed 1 base at V and 12 bases at J, leaving 6 bases unmatched. This CDR3 region has 13 residues. Here the CDR3 DNA reads TGTGCCAGCAGCTTAAATCCAGCGGGGGGGCGGTACTTC. Protein product: CASSLNPAGGRYF.

This clonotype was recorded many times. The V and J genes are TRBV11-2 and TRBJ2-2; no definite D call. The CDR3 length is 16 residues. V was clipped by 5 bases and J by 2 bases, with 15 bases between them. The germline V gene encodes CDR1 SGHAT and CDR2 FQNNGV. This chain's CDR3 is CASSPLEGPNTGELFF. DNA of the CDR3: TGTGCCAGCAGCCCCCTGGAAGGACCAAACACCGGGGAGCTGTTTTTT. The full variable domain, completed using reference TRBV11-2 and TRBJ2-2, is EAGVAQSPRYKIIEKRQSVAFWCNPISGHATLYWYQQILGQGPKLLIQFQNNGVVDDSQLPKDRFSAERLKGVDSTLKIQPAKLEDSAVYLCASSPLEGPNTGELFFGEGSRLTVL.

Note on this clonotype: The junction departs from the called germline gene at one end, perhaps through a read error. The chain links TRBV7-2 to TRBJ2-1; 8 bases agree with TRBD2. This CDR3 comprises 15 residues. CDR1 is SGHTA, CDR2 FQGNSA, per germline. The CDR3 reads CARSLSGGPYNEQLF. The CDR3 coding sequence is TGTGCCCGCAGCTTAAGCGGGGGCCCCTACAATGAGCAGCTCTTC. The full variable domain, with the rest looked up from reference TRBV7-2 and TRBJ2-1, is GAGVSQSPSNKVTEKGKDVELRCDPISGHTALYWYRQSLGQGLEFLIYFQGNSAPDKSGLPSDRFSAERTGGSVSTLTIQRTQQEDSAVYLCARSLSGGPYNEQLFGPGTRLTVL.

This clonotype has ten or more counts. The V and J genes are TRBV6-1 and TRBJ1-6; D gene ambiguous. Germline-derived CDR1 and CDR2 are MNHNS and SASEGT. V was trimmed by 2 bases and J by 11 bases, leaving 10 bases between them. The CDR3 length is 13 residues. CDR3 bases: TGTGCCAGCAGTGAAATCTCCGGAACACCCCTCCACTTT. Translation gives CASSEISGTPLHF.

DNA of the CDR3: TGCAGCGTTGTCGATGGGACTGAAGCTTTCTTT. This gives the protein CSVVDGTEAFF. This sequence joins TRBV29-1 and TRBJ1-1; D is unclear. Trimming took off 4 bases at V and 5 bases at J, with 8 bases between the two ends. The germline gives CDR1 SQVTM, CDR2 ANQGSEA. This CDR3 comprises 11 residues.

The sample holds many counts of this clonotype. The V gene is TRBV20-1, the J gene TRBJ2-5, with D hard to call. The V end was cut by 3 bases, the J end by 1 base, with 6 bases between. This CDR3 region has 12 residues. Germline CDR1 and CDR2: DFQATT and SNEGSKA (reference sequence). The CDR3 region has the DNA TGCAGTGCTAGGCAGCTCCAAGAGACCCAGTACTTC. Its translation is CSARQLQETQYF.

Many counts were recorded for this clonotype. J is TRBJ2-1 and V is TRBV11-2; D is uncertain. The CDR3 length is 11 residues. CDR1 SGHAT and CDR2 FQNNGV come from the germline V gene. V was trimmed by 5 bases and J by 9 bases, leaving 8 bases between them. The CDR3 bases are TGTGCCAGCAGCCGAATTACTGAGCAGTTCTTC. As protein: CASSRITEQFF.

This clonotype was counted at least ten times. This chain links TRBV11-2 with TRBJ2-7; D could derive from TRBD1 or TRBD2 (5 bases each). V was trimmed by 7 bases and J by 4 bases, leaving 17 bases between them. CDR1 SGHAT and CDR2 FQNNGV come from the germline V gene. The CDR3 runs 14 residues. The chain's CDR3 is CASNLRGDSYEQYF. The CDR3 DNA sequence: TGTGCCAGCAACCTGAGGGGCGACTCATACGAGCAGTACTTC.